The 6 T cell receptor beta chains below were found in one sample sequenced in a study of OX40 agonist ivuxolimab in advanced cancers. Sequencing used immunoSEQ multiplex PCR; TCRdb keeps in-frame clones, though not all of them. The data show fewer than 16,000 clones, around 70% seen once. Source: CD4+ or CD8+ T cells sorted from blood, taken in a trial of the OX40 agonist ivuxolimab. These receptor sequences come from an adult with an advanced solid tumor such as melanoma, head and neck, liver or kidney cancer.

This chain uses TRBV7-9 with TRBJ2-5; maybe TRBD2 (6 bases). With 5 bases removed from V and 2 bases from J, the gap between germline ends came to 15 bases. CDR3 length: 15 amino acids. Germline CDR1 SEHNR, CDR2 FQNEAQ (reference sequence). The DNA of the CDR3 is TGTGCCAGCAGCGGCGGGACCTCGTGGCAAGAGACCCAGTACTTC. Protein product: CASSGGTSWQETQYF.

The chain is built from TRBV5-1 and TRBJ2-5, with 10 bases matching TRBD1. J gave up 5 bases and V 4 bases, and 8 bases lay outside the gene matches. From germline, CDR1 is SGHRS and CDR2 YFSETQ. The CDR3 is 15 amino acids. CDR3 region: CASSTSGTGDETQYF. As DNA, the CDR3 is TGCGCCAGCAGCACTTCCGGGACAGGGGACGAGACCCAGTACTTC.

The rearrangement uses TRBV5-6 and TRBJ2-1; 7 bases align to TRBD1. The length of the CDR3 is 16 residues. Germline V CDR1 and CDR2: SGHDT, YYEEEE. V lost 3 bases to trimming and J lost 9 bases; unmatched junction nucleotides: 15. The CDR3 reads CASSSNRGYYAAEQFF. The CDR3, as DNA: TGTGCCAGCAGCTCTAACAGGGGCTATTATGCCGCTGAGCAGTTCTTC.

As DNA, the CDR3 is TGTGCCAGCCGGACAGGGGTCTACAATGAGCAGTTCTTC. This encodes CASRTGVYNEQFF. The chain uses TRBV27 and TRBJ2-1, with 9 bases fitting TRBD1. The CDR3 contains 13 residues. The V segment lost 8 bases and the J segment 3 bases; nucleotides outside the gene matches: 2. Germline V gene lookup returns CDR1 MNHEY and CDR2 SMNVEV (reference sequence).

As DNA, the CDR3 is TGTGCCAGCACCGAGGAACAATTTGGGACAGATACGCAGTATTTT. It translates to CASTEEQFGTDTQYF. The chain couples TRBV28 to TRBJ2-3; no reliable D call. The CDR3 spans 15 residues. Germline V gives CDR1 MDHEN, CDR2 SYDVKM. Trimming cost V 7 bases and J 3 bases, with 17 bases left between them.

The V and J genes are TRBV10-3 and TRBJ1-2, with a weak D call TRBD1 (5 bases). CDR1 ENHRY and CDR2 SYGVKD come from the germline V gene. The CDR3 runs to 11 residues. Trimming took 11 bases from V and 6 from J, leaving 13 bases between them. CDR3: CAVQDINGYTF. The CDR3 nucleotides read TGTGCCGTACAGGATATTAATGGCTACACCTTC.